This T cell receptor (beta chain) was sequenced during a study of identical twins. With respect to this clonotype: Its antigen is unidentified.

Trimming took off 8 bases at V and 4 bases at J, with 9 bases between the two ends. The length of the CDR3 is 11 residues. TCRdb fed the 5' RACE reads into MiXCR, producing one record per CDR3 protein. The table lists roughly 540,000 distinct CDR3 sequences, 22% of them singletons, with around 0.91% in the top ten. Study-level points and caveats: Models, which agreed with sharing between unrelated individuals, nonetheless underestimated the out-of-frame TCR alpha sharing seen in monozygotic twins.

These data were likewise used in another study, on T cells expressing NK-cell markers.

The sample comprised CD4+ T cells sorted from blood. V and J are TRBV12-3 or TRBV12-4 and TRBJ2-7; D remains unclear. This receptor was identified in a woman between 18 and 29 years old in good health. The CDR3 nucleotides read TGTGCCAGCTCAACCTTATACGAGCAGTACTTC. Protein: CASSTLYEQYF.